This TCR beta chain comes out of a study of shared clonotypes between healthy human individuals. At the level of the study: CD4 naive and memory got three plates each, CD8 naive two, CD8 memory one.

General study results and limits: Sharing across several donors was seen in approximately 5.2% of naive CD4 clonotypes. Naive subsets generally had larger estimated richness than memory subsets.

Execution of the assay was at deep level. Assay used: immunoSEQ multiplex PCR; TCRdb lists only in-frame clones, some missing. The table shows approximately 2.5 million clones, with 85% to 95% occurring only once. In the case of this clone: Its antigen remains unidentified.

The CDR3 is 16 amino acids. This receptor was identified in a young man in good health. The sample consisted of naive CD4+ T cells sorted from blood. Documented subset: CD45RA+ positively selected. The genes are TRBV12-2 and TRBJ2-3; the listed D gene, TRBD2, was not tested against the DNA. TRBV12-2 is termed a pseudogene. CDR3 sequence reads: CASRLQPGRYTDTQYF. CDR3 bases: TGTGCAAGTCGCCTCCAGCCCGGGAGATACACAGATACGCAGTATTTT.